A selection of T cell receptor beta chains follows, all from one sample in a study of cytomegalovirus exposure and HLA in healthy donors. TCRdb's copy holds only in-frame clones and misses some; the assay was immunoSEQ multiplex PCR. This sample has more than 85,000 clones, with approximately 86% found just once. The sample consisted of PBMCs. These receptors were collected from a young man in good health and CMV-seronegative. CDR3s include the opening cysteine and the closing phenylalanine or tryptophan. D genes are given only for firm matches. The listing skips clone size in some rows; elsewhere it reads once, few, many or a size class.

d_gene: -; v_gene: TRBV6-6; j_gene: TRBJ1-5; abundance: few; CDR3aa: CASSYSPGGDQPQHF; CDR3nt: TGTGCCAGCAGTTACTCCCCGGGAGGGGATCAGCCCCAGCATTTT
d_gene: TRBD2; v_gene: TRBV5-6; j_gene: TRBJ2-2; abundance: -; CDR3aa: CASSPKGLARGTGELFF; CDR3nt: TGTGCCAGCAGCCCAAAGGGACTAGCGAGGGGCACCGGGGAGCTGTTTTTT
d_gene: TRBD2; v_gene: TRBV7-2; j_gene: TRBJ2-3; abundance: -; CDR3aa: CASSSSGREQYF; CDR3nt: TGTGCCAGCAGCTCTAGCGGGAGAGAGCAGTATTTT
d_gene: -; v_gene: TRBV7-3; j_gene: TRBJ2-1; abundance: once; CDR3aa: CASSLWGRGSSYNEQFF; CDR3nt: TGTGCCAGCAGCTTATGGGGGAGGGGGAGCTCCTACAATGAGCAGTTCTTC
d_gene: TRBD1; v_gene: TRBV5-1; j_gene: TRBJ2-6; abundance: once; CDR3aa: CASSEGTGGSGANVLTF; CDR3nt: TGCGCCAGCAGCGAAGGGACAGGGGGCTCTGGGGCCAACGTCCTGACTTTC
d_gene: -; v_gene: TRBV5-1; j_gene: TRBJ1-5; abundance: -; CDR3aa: CASRNFFEVFNQPQHF; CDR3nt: TGCGCCAGCAGAAACTTTTTCGAGGTTTTCAATCAGCCCCAGCATTTT
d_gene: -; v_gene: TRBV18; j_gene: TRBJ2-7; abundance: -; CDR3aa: CASSPIQTDLYEQYF; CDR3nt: TGTGCCAGCTCACCCATTCAGACAGATCTCTACGAGCAGTACTTC
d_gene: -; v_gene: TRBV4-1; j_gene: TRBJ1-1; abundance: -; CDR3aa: CASRELGQGNTEAFF; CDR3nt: TGCGCCAGCAGAGAGTTGGGCCAGGGGAACACTGAAGCTTTCTTT
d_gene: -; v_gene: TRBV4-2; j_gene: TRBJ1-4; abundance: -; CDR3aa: CASSLGGPTNEKLFF; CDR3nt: TGTGCCAGCAGCTTGGGGGGACCAACTAATGAAAAACTGTTTTTT
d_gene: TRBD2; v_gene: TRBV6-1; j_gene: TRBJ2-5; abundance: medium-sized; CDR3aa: CASSEQAGGQETQYF; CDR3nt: TGTGCCAGCAGTGAACAAGCGGGAGGGCAAGAGACCCAGTACTTC
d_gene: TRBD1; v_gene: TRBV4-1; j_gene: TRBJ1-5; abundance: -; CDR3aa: CASSHPTGQGALNSNQPQHF; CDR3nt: TGCGCCAGCAGCCATCCGACCGGACAGGGGGCATTAAATAGCAATCAGCCCCAGCATTTT
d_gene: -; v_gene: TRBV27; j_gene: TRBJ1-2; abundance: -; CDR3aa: CASSLNFGGGYGYTF; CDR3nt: TGTGCCAGCAGTTTAAATTTCGGGGGAGGCTATGGCTACACCTTC
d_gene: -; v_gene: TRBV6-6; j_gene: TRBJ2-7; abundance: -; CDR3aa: CASSYVLQGEQYF; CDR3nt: TGTGCCAGCAGTTACGTACTCCAGGGCGAGCAGTACTTC
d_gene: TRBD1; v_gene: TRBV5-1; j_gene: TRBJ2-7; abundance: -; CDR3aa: CASSLWTGGNEQYF; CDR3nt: TGCGCCAGCAGCTTATGGACAGGTGGAAACGAGCAGTACTTC
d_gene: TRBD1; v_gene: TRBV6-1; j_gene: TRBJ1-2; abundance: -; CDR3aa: CASSEAGGTLDGYTF; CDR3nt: TGTGCCAGCAGTGAGGCAGGGGGGACCTTGGATGGCTACACCTTC
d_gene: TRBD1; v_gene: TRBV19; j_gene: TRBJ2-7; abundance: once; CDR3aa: CASTATGSYEQYF; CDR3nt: TGTGCCAGTACCGCGACAGGGAGCTACGAGCAGTACTTC
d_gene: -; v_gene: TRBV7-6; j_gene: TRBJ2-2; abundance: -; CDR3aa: CASSSQQPGGTGELFF; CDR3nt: TGTGCCAGCAGCTCACAACAGCCCGGGGGCACCGGGGAGCTGTTTTTT
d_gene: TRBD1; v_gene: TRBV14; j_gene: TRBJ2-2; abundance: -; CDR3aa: CASSQEEGGLDTGELFF; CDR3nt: TGTGCCAGCAGCCAAGAGGAAGGGGGCTTAGACACCGGGGAGCTGTTTTTT
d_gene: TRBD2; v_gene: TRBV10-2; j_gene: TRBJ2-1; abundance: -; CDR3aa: CASRPSGSLYNEQFF; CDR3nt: TGCGCCAGCCGGCCTAGCGGGAGTCTCTACAATGAGCAGTTCTTC
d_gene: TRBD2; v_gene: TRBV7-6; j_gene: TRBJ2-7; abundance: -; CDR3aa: CASSLDVAGAAAYEQYF; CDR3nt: TGTGCCAGCAGCTTAGATGTAGCGGGAGCAGCCGCGTACGAGCAGTACTTC
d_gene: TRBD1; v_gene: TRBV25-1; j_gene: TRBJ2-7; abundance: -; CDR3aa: CASRSGQGSYEQYF; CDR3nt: TGTGCCAGCAGGTCGGGACAGGGGTCCTACGAGCAGTACTTC
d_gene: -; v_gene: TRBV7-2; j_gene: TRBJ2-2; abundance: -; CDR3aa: CASSLVAQMNTGELFF; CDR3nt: TGTGCCAGCAGCTTAGTAGCGCAGATGAACACCGGGGAGCTGTTTTTT
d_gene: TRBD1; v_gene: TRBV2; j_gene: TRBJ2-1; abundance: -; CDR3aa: CASRTGTGTGEQFF; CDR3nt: TGTGCCAGCAGGACCGGGACAGGGACGGGTGAGCAGTTCTTC
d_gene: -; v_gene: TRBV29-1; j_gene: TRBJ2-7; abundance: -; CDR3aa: CSAGGPSNEQYF; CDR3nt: TGCAGCGCCGGAGGGCCCTCGAACGAGCAGTACTTC
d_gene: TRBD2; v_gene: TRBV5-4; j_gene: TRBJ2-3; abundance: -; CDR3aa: CASSQPSGRTSSTDTQYF; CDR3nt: TGTGCCAGCAGCCAACCTAGCGGGAGGACCTCTAGCACAGATACGCAGTATTTT
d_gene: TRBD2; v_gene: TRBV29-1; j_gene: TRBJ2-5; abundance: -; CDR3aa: CSVEGGGLYQETQYF; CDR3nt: TGCAGCGTTGAAGGGGGGGGACTATACCAAGAGACCCAGTACTTC
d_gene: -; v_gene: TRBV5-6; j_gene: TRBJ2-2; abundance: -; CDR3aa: CASSLSIWGLSTDPGELFF; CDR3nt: TGTGCCAGCAGCTTGAGTATCTGGGGCCTATCGACGGACCCCGGGGAGCTGTTTTTT
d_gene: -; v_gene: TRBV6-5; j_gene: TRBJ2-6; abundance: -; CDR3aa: CASSYGLVSGANVLTF; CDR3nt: TGTGCCAGCAGTTATGGGCTTGTCTCTGGGGCCAACGTCCTGACTTTC
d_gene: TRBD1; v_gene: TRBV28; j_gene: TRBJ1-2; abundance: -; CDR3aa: CAIEGQGYGYTF; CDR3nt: TGTGCCATCGAGGGACAGGGGTATGGCTACACCTTC
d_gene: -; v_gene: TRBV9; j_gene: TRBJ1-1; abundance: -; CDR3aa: CASSVAPGSTEAFF; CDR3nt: TGTGCCAGCAGCGTAGCTCCAGGCAGCACTGAAGCTTTCTTT
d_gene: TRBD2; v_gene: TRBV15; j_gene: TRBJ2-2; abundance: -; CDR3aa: CATSRDPGGGGELFF; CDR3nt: TGTGCCACCAGCAGAGATCCTGGGGGGGGCGGGGAGCTGTTTTTT
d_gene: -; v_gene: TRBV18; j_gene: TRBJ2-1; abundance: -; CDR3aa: CASSPPGRGQGSYNEQFF; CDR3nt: TGTGCCAGCTCACCACCGGGAAGGGGCCAAGGCTCCTACAATGAGCAGTTCTTC
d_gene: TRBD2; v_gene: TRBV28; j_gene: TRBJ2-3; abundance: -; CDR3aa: CASSLGTSRYF; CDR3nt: TGTGCCAGCAGTTTGGGGACTAGTAGGTATTTT
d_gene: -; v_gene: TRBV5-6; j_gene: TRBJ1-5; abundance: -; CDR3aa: CASSFGGEKPQHF; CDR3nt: TGTGCCAGCAGCTTCGGGGGGGAAAAGCCCCAGCATTTT
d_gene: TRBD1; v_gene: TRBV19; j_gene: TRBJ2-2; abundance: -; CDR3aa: CASSIVLTGATGELFF; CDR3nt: TGTGCCAGTAGTATAGTCCTGACAGGGGCTACCGGGGAGCTGTTTTTT
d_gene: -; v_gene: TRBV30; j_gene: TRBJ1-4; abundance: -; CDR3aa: CAWSGHLGPTNEKLFF; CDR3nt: TGTGCCTGGAGTGGACACTTGGGTCCAACTAATGAAAAACTGTTTTTT
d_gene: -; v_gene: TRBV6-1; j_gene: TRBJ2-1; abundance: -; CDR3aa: CASSRQKRNEQFF; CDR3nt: TGTGCCAGCAGTCGGCAGAAGCGAAATGAGCAGTTCTTC